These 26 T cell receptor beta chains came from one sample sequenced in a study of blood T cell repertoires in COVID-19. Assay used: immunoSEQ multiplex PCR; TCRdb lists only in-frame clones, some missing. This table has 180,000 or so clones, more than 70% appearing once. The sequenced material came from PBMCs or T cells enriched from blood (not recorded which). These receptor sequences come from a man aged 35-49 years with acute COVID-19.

CDR3 protein: CASSRDTGRDEQFF. In DNA form, the CDR3 reads TGTGCCAGCAGCCGGGACACCGGACGCGATGAGCAGTTCTTC. V usage is TRBV7-9 and J usage is TRBJ2-1, with a tentative D call TRBD1 (6 bases). Trimming shortened V by 5 bases and J by 8 bases, and 16 bases separated the two germline ends. Germline values: CDR1 SEHNR, CDR2 FQNEAQ (reference sequence). CDR3 length: 14 amino acids.

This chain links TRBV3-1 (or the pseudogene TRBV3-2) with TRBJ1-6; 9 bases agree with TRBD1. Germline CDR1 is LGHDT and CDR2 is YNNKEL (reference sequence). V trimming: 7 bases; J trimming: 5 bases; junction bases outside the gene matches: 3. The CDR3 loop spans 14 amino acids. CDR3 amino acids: CASTDRGNNSPLHF. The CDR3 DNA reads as TGTGCCAGCACCGACAGGGGGAATAATTCACCCCTCCACTTT.

CDR3 DNA: TGTGCCACCAGGGGGACTCCCGATACGCAGTATTTT. As protein: CATRGTPDTQYF. The chain is built from TRBV2 and TRBJ2-3; D possibly corresponds to TRBD1 (7 bases). Germline CDR1 SNHLY, CDR2 FYNNEI. CDR3 length: 12 residues. V lost 10 bases and J 6 bases, leaving 14 bases between the germline ends.

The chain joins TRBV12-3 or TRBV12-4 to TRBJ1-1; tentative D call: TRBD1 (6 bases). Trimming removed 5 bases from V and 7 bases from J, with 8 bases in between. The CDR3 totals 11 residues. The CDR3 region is CASSQGIEAFF. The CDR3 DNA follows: TGTGCCAGCAGTCAGGGGATTGAAGCTTTCTTT.

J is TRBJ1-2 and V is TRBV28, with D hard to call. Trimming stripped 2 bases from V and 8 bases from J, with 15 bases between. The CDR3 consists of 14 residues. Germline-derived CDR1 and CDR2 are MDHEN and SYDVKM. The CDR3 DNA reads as TGTGCCAGCAGTTTAAAGCCTCCTCTAGAGGGCTACACCTTC. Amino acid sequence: CASSLKPPLEGYTF.

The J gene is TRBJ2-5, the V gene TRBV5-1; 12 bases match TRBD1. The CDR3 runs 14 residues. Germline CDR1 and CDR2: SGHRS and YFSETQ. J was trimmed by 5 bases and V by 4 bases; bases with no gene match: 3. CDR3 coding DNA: TGCGCCAGCAGCGGGACAGGGGGCGGGGAGACCCAGTACTTC. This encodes CASSGTGGGETQYF. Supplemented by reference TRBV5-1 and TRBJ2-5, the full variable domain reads KAGVTQTPRYLIKTRGQQVTLSCSPISGHRSVSWYQQTPGQGLQFLFEYFSETQRNKGNFPGRFSGRQFSNSRSEMNVSTLELGDSALYLCASSGTGGGETQYFGPGTRLLVL.

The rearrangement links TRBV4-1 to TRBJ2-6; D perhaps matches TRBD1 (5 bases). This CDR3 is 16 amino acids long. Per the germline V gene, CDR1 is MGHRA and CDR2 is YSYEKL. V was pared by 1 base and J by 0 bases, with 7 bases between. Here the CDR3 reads CASSQVGASGANVLTF. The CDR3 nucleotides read TGCGCCAGCAGCCAAGTAGGGGCCTCTGGGGCCAACGTCCTGACTTTC.

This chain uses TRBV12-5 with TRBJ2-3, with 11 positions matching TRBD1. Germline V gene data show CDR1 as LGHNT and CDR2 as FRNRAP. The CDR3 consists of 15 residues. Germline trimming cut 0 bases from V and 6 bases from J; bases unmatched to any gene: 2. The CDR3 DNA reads TGTGCTAGTGGTTTGGTGGGACAGGGGGTTGATACGCAGTATTTT. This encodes CASGLVGQGVDTQYF.

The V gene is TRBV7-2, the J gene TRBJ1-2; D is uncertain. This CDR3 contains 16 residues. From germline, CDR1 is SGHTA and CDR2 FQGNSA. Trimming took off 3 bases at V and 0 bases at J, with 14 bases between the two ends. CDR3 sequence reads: CASSLARILANYGYTF. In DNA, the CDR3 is TGTGCCAGCAGCTTGGCCAGGATCTTAGCTAACTATGGCTACACCTTC. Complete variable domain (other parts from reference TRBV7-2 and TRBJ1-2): GAGVSQSPSNKVTEKGKDVELRCDPISGHTALYWYRQSLGQGLEFLIYFQGNSAPDKSGLPSDRFSAERTGGSVSTLTIQRTQQEDSAVYLCASSLARILANYGYTFGSGTRLTVV.

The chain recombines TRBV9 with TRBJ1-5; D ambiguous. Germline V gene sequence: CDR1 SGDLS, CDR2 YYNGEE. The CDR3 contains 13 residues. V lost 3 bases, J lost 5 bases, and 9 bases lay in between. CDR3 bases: TGTGCCAGCAGCGAACGGGAGGATCAGCCCCAGCATTTT. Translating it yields CASSEREDQPQHF.

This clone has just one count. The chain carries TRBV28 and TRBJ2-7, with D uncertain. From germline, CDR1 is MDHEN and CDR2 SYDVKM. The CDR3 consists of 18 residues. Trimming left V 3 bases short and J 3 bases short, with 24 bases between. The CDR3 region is CASSLRSFYNTVHYEQYF. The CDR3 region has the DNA TGTGCCAGCAGTTTGAGGTCCTTCTACAACACGGTCCACTACGAGCAGTACTTC.

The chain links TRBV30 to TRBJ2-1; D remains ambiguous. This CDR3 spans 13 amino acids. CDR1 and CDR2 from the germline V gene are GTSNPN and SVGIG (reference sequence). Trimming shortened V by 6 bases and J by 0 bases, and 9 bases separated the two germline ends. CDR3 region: CACSSYSYNEQFF. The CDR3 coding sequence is TGTGCCTGTTCTTCGTACTCCTACAATGAGCAGTTCTTC. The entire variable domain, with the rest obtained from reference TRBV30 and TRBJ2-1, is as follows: SQTIHQWPATLVQPVGSPLSLECTVEGTSNPNLYWYRQAAGRGLQLLFYSVGIGQISSEVPQNLSASRPQDRQFILSSKKLLLSDSGFYLCACSSYSYNEQFFGPGTRLTVL.

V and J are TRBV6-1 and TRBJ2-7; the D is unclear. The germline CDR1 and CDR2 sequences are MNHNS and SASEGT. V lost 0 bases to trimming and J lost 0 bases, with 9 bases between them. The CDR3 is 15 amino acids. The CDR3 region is CASSEARHLSYEQYF. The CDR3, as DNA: TGTGCCAGCAGTGAAGCTCGACATCTCTCCTACGAGCAGTACTTC.

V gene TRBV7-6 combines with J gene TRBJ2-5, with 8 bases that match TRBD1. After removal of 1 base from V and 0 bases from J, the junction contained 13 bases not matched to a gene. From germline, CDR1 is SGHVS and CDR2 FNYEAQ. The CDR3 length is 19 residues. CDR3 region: CASSLDGQGRIGYQETQYF. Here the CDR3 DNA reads TGTGCCAGCAGCTTAGACGGACAGGGAAGGATCGGATACCAAGAGACCCAGTACTTC.

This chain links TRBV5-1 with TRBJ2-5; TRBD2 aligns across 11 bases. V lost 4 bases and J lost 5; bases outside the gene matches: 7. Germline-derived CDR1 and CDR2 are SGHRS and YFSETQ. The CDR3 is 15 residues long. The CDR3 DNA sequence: TGCGCCAGCAGCCTTAGCGGGAGGGAGCAGGAGACCCAGTACTTC. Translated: CASSLSGREQETQYF.

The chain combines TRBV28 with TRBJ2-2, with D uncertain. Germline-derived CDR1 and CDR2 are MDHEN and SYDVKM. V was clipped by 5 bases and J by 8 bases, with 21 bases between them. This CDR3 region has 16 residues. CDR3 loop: CASSSPQKTIPGELFF. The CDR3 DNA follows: TGTGCCAGCAGTAGCCCACAAAAGACAATACCGGGGGAGCTGTTTTTT. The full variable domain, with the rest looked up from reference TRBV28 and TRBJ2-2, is DVKVTQSSRYLVKRTGEKVFLECVQDMDHENMFWYRQDPGLGLRLIYFSYDVKMKEKGDIPEGYSVSREKKERFSLILESASTNQTSMYLCASSSPQKTIPGELFFGEGSRLTVL.

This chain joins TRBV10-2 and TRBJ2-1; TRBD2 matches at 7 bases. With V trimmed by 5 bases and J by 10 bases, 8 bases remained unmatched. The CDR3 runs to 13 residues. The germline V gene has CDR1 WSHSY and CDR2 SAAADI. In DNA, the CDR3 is TGCGCCAGCAGTTTATTAGCGGGCCCGGAGCAGTTCTTC. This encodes CASSLLAGPEQFF.

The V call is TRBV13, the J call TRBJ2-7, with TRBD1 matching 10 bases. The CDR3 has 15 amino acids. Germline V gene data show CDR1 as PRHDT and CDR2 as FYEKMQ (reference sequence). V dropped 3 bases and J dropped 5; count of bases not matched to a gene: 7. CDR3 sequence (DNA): TGTGCCAGCAGCTTCCGGGACAGGGGAATTAACGAGCAGTACTTC. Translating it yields CASSFRDRGINEQYF.

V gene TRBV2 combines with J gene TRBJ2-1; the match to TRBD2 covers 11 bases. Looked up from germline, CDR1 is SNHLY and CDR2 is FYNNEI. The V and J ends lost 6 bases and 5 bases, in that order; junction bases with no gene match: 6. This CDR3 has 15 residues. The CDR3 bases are TGTGCCAGCAGCTCGCTAGCGGGGGGAAACAATGAGCAGTTCTTC. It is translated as CASSSLAGGNNEQFF.

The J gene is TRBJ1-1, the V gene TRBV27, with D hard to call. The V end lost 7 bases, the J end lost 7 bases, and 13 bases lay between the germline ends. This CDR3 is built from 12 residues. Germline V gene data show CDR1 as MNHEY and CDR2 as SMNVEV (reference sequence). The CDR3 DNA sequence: TGTGCCAGCAAGGGCGGAGGATATGAAGCTTTCTTT. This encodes CASKGGGYEAFF.

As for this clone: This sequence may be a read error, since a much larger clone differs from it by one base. The CDR3 DNA reads as TGTGCCAGCAGCTTAACAGGGGGGGCTGGGGCCAACGTCCTGACTTTC. Its translation is CASSLTGGAGANVLTF. V is TRBV11-3 and J is TRBJ2-6; D may be TRBD1 (8 bases). Deletions cut 2 bases from V and 2 bases from J, with 10 bases between. The CDR3 loop spans 16 amino acids. Germline V gives CDR1 SGHNT, CDR2 YENEEA. The full variable domain, its missing parts supplied by reference TRBV11-3 and TRBJ2-6, is EAGVVQSPRYKIIEKKQPVAFWCNPISGHNTLYWYLQNLGQGPELLIRYENEEAVDDSQLPKDRFSAERLKGVDSTLKIQPAELGDSAVYLCASSLTGGAGANVLTFGAGSRLTVL.

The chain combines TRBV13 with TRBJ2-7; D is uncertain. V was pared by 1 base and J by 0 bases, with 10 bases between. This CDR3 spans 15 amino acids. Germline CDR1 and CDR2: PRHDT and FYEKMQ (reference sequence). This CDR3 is CASSLAAVASYEQYF. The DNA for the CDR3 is TGTGCCAGCAGCTTAGCCGCGGTAGCCTCCTACGAGCAGTACTTC. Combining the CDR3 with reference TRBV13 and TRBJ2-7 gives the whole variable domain AAGVIQSPRHLIKEKRETATLKCYPIPRHDTVYWYQQGPGQDPQFLISFYEKMQSDKGSIPDRFSAQQFSDYHSELNMSSLELGDSALYFCASSLAAVASYEQYFGPGTRLTVT.

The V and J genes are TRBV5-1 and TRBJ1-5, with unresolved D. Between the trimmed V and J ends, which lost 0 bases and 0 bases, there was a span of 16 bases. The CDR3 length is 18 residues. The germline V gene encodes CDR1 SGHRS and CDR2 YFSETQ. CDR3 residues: CASSLVGGDPNSNQPQHF. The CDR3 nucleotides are TGCGCCAGCAGCTTGGTGGGCGGGGATCCCAATAGCAATCAGCCCCAGCATTTT.

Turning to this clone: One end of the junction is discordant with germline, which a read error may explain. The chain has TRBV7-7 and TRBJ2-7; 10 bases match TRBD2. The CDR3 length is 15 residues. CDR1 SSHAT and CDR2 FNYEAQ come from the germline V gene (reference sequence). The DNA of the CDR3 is TGTGCTAGCAGCCCCGGACTAGCGGAGGCCTACGAGCAGTACTTC. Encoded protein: CASSPGLAEAYEQYF.

The CDR3 coding sequence is TGTGCCAGCAGTGACGGGCAGGGAATAGAGACCCAGTACTTC. Translation: CASSDGQGIETQYF. This chain connects TRBV25-1 to TRBJ2-5; perhaps TRBD1 as D (5 bases). V lost 3 bases, J lost 4 bases, and 12 bases lay in between. CDR1 MGHDK and CDR2 SYGVNS come from the germline V gene. This CDR3 is built from 14 residues.

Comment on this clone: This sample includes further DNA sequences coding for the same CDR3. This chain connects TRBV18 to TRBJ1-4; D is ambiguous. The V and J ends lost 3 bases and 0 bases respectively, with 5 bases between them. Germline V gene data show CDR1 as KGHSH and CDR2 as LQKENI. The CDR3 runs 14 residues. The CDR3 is CASSPSATNEKLFF. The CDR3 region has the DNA TGTGCCAGCTCACCCTCGGCAACTAATGAAAAACTGTTTTTT.